This entry concerns a single TCR beta chain. The antigen it recognizes is unknown. Base quality data are lacking; no much larger clone is found one base away. This sample stems from a study of shared clonotypes between healthy human individuals (dated by TCRdb to about 2020). With regard to the full study: The cohort included a few men and a couple of women between 18 and 49 years of age. For each donor, CD4 naive and CD4 memory were each given three plates, CD8 naive was given two plates, and CD8 memory was given one plate. Blood TCR repertoires of 5 or 6 healthy adults were deeply sequenced to estimate repertoire size and the extent of clonotype sharing between individuals. To increase sequencing depth and limit assay-specific biases, different laboratories used diverse techniques to prepare libraries and sequence TCR repertoires. Leukapheresis yielded between about 0.94 and 9.5 billion PBMCs per donor.

Here is what the overall study found, with its caveats: Larger estimated clonotype richness was generally found for naive subsets than for memory subsets. Across four donors, about 5.2% of naive CD4, around 3.3% of naive CD8, approximately 2.5% of memory CD4, and approximately 0.4% of memory CD8 clonotypes were shared. Compared with non-shared clonotypes, clonotypes shared by all four sorted-subset donors had higher generation probabilities. Sampling was limited to blood, and TCR repertoires in tissue likely differ from TCR repertoires in blood. Pairwise subsampling indicated that sequencing depth was expected to affect the degree of clonotype sharing among donors. Incomplete sequencing was indicated by rarefaction of sorted-subset datasets, despite the large sequencing depth. The genetic and exposure-history diversity represented was limited by the small number of donors.

TCR CDR3 regions were amplified from genomic DNA by multiplex PCR using the deep immunoSEQ assay. For each cell subset, the extracted genomic DNA was distributed evenly across all wells of several immunoSEQ 96-well plates, and each plate served as one replicate. For sorted subsets, approximately 200 ng of genomic DNA, equivalent to 25,000 to 30,000 T cell genomes, went into each replicate PCR. Purified libraries were quantified with a Qubit 3.0 fluorometer, sized on a Bioanalyzer 2100, and re-quantified with the KAPA Library Quantification kit. A separate single-read 150-cycle Illumina NextSeq 550 flow cell was used to sequence each immunoSEQ 96-well plate. The source study handled its data this way. Because the immunoSEQ output included only junctional sequences and no quality scores, the filtering could not be the same as the filtering used for full-length reads. Sequences were annotated with PyIR, a Python wrapper for IgBLAST v1.9, using IMGT germline references to assign V/J genes and CDR3. Any read was removed if the V/J assignment was weak (E-value above 1e-6), the CDR3 was missing, or the read contained stop codons, out-of-frame junctions, or ambiguous translated residues. V3J clonotypes were defined by identical inferred V gene, J gene, and CDR3 amino acid sequence. To compute the percentage overlap between repertoires, the number of shared unique clonotypes was divided by the size of the smaller repertoire. Three approaches were used to assess repertoire richness: RTK rarefaction, the Chao1 estimator, and Recon v2.1 estimates of unobserved clonotypes. Generation probabilities for all TCRbeta clonotypes obtained by the gDNA method from a handful of donors were computed using OLGA. The source is immuneACCESS, and TCRdb retained only in-frame sequences with V and J called. Part of the clones is not carried over; for the studies checked, unresolved V genes explain less than half of this, and the remainder is unexplained. V and J calls plus clone size are reproduced from that table; the DNA served to infer D and trimming. The sample table shows some 630,000 clones, and about 96% are seen once. Clones ranked in the top ten supply 0.11% of the sample.

Taken from cysteine to phenylalanine, the CDR3 has 15 residues. The entry retains the CDR3 DNA only, 45 bases that are in frame from base 1. From a lookup of the germline V gene (reference sequence), CDR1 and CDR2 are GTSNPN and SVGIG. V loses 3 bases, J loses 6 bases, and the germline ends lie 20 bases apart. CD8 naive samples were obtained by positive selection for CCR7 among CD45RO-negative cells, yielding a CD45RA+CCR7+ population from which TemRA cells were excluded. The donors were healthy, HIV-negative adults with no recently reported acute infections or vaccinations. Every donor was a Caucasian adult living in Nashville, Tennessee, USA. Blood was obtained by leukapheresis, after which PBMCs were separated by Ficoll-Histopaque density gradient centrifugation and cryopreserved in liquid nitrogen vapor phase. Analytical flow cytometry was used to check the purity and quantity of each magnetically sorted T cell population. Genomic DNA was isolated from each sorted fraction and quantified by UV absorbance on a Nanodrop 2000c.

The chain links TRBV30 with TRBJ1-2, with no confident D gene call. The TCR was taken from a woman aged 30 to 39 in good health. The material sequenced was naive CD8+ T cells sorted from blood. The meaning of the sample's cell subset or site label: CD45RA+CCR7+. The CDR3 reads as follows: CAWRGIGSMTDGYTF. In nucleotides, the sequence is TGTGCCTGGAGGGGGATTGGGAGTATGACGGATGGCTACACCTTC.